Listed here are 2 T cell receptor beta chains from one sample, sequenced in a study of T cells in Graves' hyperthyroidism and ophthalmopathy. The TCR beta CDR3 regions underwent amplification using RNA transcripts as the source. TCR CDR3 regions were first amplified by RT-PCR with HTBI primers. TCRdb re-called the multiplex PCR reads with MiXCR, one entry per CDR3 protein. The sample includes hundreds of thousands of distinct CDR3 sequences, approximately 15% of them seen just once. The specimen sequenced was blood. The receptors shown here come from a woman aged 18-29 years with Graves' hyperthyroidism.

CDR3 sequence reads: CASRGTSRNEQFF. In DNA, the CDR3 is TGTGCCAGCAGGGGGACTAGTCGAAATGAGCAGTTCTTC. The genes are TRBV6-2 or TRBV6-3 and TRBJ2-1; 8 bases line up with TRBD2. CDR3 length: 13 residues. Per germline, CDR1 MNHEY and CDR2 SVGEGT. Losses at the gene ends were 6 bases for V and 7 bases for J; bases not matched to a gene: 5.

This clonotype was observed a few times. The rearrangement uses TRBV13 and TRBJ2-2; D may correspond to TRBD1 or TRBD2 (5 bases each). V lost 7 bases to trimming and J lost 3 bases, with 18 bases between them. This CDR3 has 16 residues. Germline values: CDR1 PRHDT, CDR2 FYEKMQ (reference sequence). In DNA form, the CDR3 reads TGTGCCAGCACCCCTCTTCGGGACCACTACACCGGGGAGCTGTTTTTT. It specifies CASTPLRDHYTGELFF. Drawing the rest from reference TRBV13 and TRBJ2-2, the complete variable domain is AAGVIQSPRHLIKEKRETATLKCYPIPRHDTVYWYQQGPGQDPQFLISFYEKMQSDKGSIPDRFSAQQFSDYHSELNMSSLELGDSALYFCASTPLRDHYTGELFFGEGSRLTVL.